This is a list of T cell receptor beta chains from one sample in a study of T cell responses to AZD1222 COVID-19 vaccine. Clones were sequenced by immunoSEQ multiplex PCR, and TCRdb holds only the in-frame ones, with some missing. The table shows some 150,000 clones, with over 90% occurring only once. Sequences were derived from peripheral blood, sampled on day 0 of AZD1222 vaccination. These receptors were obtained from an adult in good health. The CDR3 runs from the conserved cysteine through the conserved F or W. Fields, in order: CDR3 DNA, CDR3 protein, D gene, J gene, V gene, CDR3 length, clone size. A D gene is named only where the DNA matches it firmly. Size values are once, few and many counts, or a class for expanded clones, and some rows have none.

DNA: TGTGCCAGCAGCTTATCCAATAATTCACCCCTCCACTTT; CDR3: CASSLSNNSPLHF; D: -; J: TRBJ1-6; V: TRBV7-2; length: 13; size: -
DNA: TGTGCCAGCAGCTTAACAGGGGGAGGCTACACCTTC; CDR3: CASSLTGGGYTF; D: TRBD1; J: TRBJ1-2; V: TRBV7-9; length: 12; size: -
DNA: TGTGCCATCCGGGGGATGGTCTCTGGAAACACCATATATTTT; CDR3: CAIRGMVSGNTIYF; D: -; J: TRBJ1-3; V: TRBV10-3; length: 14; size: -
DNA: TGTGCCAGCAGTCGACAGGGCAACTATGGCTACACCTTC; CDR3: CASSRQGNYGYTF; D: TRBD1; J: TRBJ1-2; V: TRBV27; length: 13; size: -
DNA: TGCAGCGTTGAAACAGGGAGGTGGCAGACCCAGTACTTC; CDR3: CSVETGRWQTQYF; D: -; J: TRBJ2-5; V: TRBV29-1; length: 13; size: -
DNA: TGTGCCAGCAGTGGGTCCGGGGGTCATGGTGAGCAGTTCTTC; CDR3: CASSGSGGHGEQFF; D: -; J: TRBJ2-1; V: TRBV6-4; length: 14; size: -
DNA: TGTGCCATCAGTGGTCGACAGGGAACTCCCTACGAGCAGTACTTC; CDR3: CAISGRQGTPYEQYF; D: TRBD1; J: TRBJ2-7; V: TRBV10-3; length: 15; size: -
DNA: TGTGCCAGCAGCCCTAGTACTGTTCGGGACGCTACGCAGTATTTT; CDR3: CASSPSTVRDATQYF; D: -; J: TRBJ2-3; V: TRBV3-1/TRBV3-2; length: 15; size: -
DNA: TGTGCCAGCAGCGTATCTGGGAGAGAGACCCAGTACTTC; CDR3: CASSVSGRETQYF; D: -; J: TRBJ2-5; V: TRBV9; length: 13; size: -
DNA: TGTGCCACCAGCAGAGAAACCCTGGACAGGGTATTCACTGAAGCTTTCTTT; CDR3: CATSRETLDRVFTEAFF; D: TRBD1; J: TRBJ1-1; V: TRBV15; length: 17; size: -
DNA: TGTGCCAGCACCGACGGTAACTATGGCTACACCTTC; CDR3: CASTDGNYGYTF; D: -; J: TRBJ1-2; V: TRBV28; length: 12; size: once
DNA: TGTGCCAGCAGCCAAGAAAGAGTCCAAGCCGGCCCGGAGCCGTTCTTC; CDR3: CASSQERVQAGPEPFF; D: -; J: TRBJ2-1; V: TRBV3-1/TRBV3-2; length: 16; size: -
DNA: TGCGCCAGCAGCTTGGTTGCAGGGGTCCCCCTCGATGGCTACACCTTC; CDR3: CASSLVAGVPLDGYTF; D: -; J: TRBJ1-2; V: TRBV5-1; length: 16; size: once
DNA: TGTGCCTGGAGTGCCCCCGGGCTGAATGAAAAACTGTTTTTT; CDR3: CAWSAPGLNEKLFF; D: -; J: TRBJ1-4; V: TRBV30; length: 14; size: -
DNA: TGTGCCAGCAACAATGCGGCTAGCGGATCGTACCAAGAGACCCAGTACTTC; CDR3: CASNNAASGSYQETQYF; D: TRBD2; J: TRBJ2-5; V: TRBV7-9; length: 17; size: once
DNA: TGTGCCAGCAGCCAGAGACCTACAGGCTATTTGAACACTGAAGCTTTCTTT; CDR3: CASSQRPTGYLNTEAFF; D: -; J: TRBJ1-1; V: TRBV3-1/TRBV3-2; length: 17; size: -
DNA: TGTGCCACATTATCGGGACAGGGGGTCCGATTTGAAGCTTTCTTT; CDR3: CATLSGQGVRFEAFF; D: TRBD1; J: TRBJ1-1; V: TRBV19; length: 15; size: few
DNA: TGTGCCAGCTCAGTGAGACAGGGCTCTGGGGCCAACGTCCTGACTTTC; CDR3: CASSVRQGSGANVLTF; D: TRBD1; J: TRBJ2-6; V: TRBV18; length: 16; size: -
DNA: TGTGCCAGCAGCTTAGACGGACAGGGGCGGTCACCCCTCCACTTT; CDR3: CASSLDGQGRSPLHF; D: TRBD1; J: TRBJ1-6; V: TRBV7-2; length: 15; size: -
DNA: TGCGCCAGCAGCCCCCAAGCGGGGGGGCCAAAAGAGCAGTACTTC; CDR3: CASSPQAGGPKEQYF; D: TRBD2; J: TRBJ2-7; V: TRBV5-1; length: 15; size: -
DNA: TGCAGCGTTTCCAGGTCTGGACCGACACAAGGTGAGCAGTTCTTC; CDR3: CSVSRSGPTQGEQFF; D: -; J: TRBJ2-1; V: TRBV29-1; length: 15; size: once
DNA: TGCGCCAGCAGTCGGAGGGACAGGGGTCCAGCTTTCTTT; CDR3: CASSRRDRGPAFF; D: TRBD1; J: TRBJ1-1; V: TRBV5-1; length: 13; size: -
DNA: TGTGCCAGCAGTGACCCCCAGGGAGTCGGCTACAATGAGCAGTTCTTC; CDR3: CASSDPQGVGYNEQFF; D: -; J: TRBJ2-1; V: TRBV2; length: 16; size: -
DNA: TGTGCCAGTAGTTTAGGGCTGCATCAGCCCCAGCATTTT; CDR3: CASSLGLHQPQHF; D: -; J: TRBJ1-5; V: TRBV19; length: 13; size: -
DNA: TGTGCCAGCAGTTTAAGACAGGCCACTGAAGCTTTCTTT; CDR3: CASSLRQATEAFF; D: -; J: TRBJ1-1; V: TRBV12-3/TRBV12-4; length: 13; size: -
DNA: TGTGCCAGCAGTGAAGGGGGGGCGCACGGCTACACCTTC; CDR3: CASSEGGAHGYTF; D: -; J: TRBJ1-2; V: TRBV6-1; length: 13; size: -
DNA: TGTGCCAGCAGACCCGCGGGAAGGACCGATGAGCAGTTCTTC; CDR3: CASRPAGRTDEQFF; D: -; J: TRBJ2-1; V: TRBV6-6; length: 14; size: -
DNA: TGCGCCAGCAGTGAGTCTTTCGGCGGGAGTAGTGACTACGAGCAGTACTTC; CDR3: CASSESFGGSSDYEQYF; D: TRBD2; J: TRBJ2-7; V: TRBV10-1; length: 17; size: -
DNA: TGTGCCAGCAGCTTAGATGCGGCGAACACTGAAGCTTTCTTT; CDR3: CASSLDAANTEAFF; D: -; J: TRBJ1-1; V: TRBV11-2; length: 14; size: -
DNA: TGTGCCAGCAGCTTAGCGGGAGGGAGCACAGATACGCAGTATTTT; CDR3: CASSLAGGSTDTQYF; D: TRBD2; J: TRBJ2-3; V: TRBV7-9; length: 15; size: -
DNA: TGCGCCAGCAGCTTGGGGCGGAACTCTGGAAACACCATATATTTT; CDR3: CASSLGRNSGNTIYF; D: -; J: TRBJ1-3; V: TRBV5-1; length: 15; size: -